What follows describes a single T cell receptor beta chain. The ends were cut back, 2 bases at V and 2 bases at J, with 9 bases in the middle. This CDR3 has 14 residues. Germline CDR1 is LGHNA and CDR2 is YSLEER. Clones were read by immunoSEQ multiplex PCR, and TCRdb kept only the in-frame ones, dropping some. The table records fewer than 85,000 clones, roughly 85% of them present only once. This entry comes from a study of OX40 agonist ivuxolimab in advanced cancers. This clonotype originated in an adult with an advanced solid tumor such as melanoma, head and neck, liver or kidney cancer. The chain joins TRBV4-3 to TRBJ1-2; D might be TRBD1 (6 bases). The material was CD4+ or CD8+ T cells sorted from blood, obtained in a trial of the OX40 agonist ivuxolimab. The CDR3 DNA reads TGCGCCAGCAGCCAAACACAGGGAAACTATGGCTACACCTTC. Its protein is CASSQTQGNYGYTF.